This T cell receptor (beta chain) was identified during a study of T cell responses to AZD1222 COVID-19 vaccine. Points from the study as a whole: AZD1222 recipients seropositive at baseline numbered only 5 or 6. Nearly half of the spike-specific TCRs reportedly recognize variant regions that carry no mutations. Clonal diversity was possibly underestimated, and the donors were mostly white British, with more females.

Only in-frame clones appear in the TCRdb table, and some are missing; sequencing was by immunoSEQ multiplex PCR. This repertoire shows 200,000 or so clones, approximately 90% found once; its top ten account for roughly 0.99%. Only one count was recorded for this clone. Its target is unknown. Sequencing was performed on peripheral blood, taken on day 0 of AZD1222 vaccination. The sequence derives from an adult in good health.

The CDR3 DNA sequence: TGTGCCAGCGGGGGACGGGGCGAAAAACTGTTTTTT. It encodes CASGGRGEKLFF. The chain couples TRBV28 to TRBJ1-4, with D possibly being TRBD1 (5 bases). The V gene's germline CDR1 is MDHEN and CDR2 SYDVKM. The CDR3 is made up of 12 amino acids. Trimming took off 8 bases at V and 8 bases at J, with 12 bases between the two ends.